These 29 T cell receptor beta chains were sequenced from one sample in a study of CD8 T cells in ankylosing spondylitis. TCRdb processed the 5' RACE reads anew with MiXCR; each CDR3 protein has one entry. The sample carries 150,000 to 200,000 distinct CDR3 sequences, 13% recorded once. Sequenced input: blood, either unsorted or a sorted T cell fraction (not recorded which). The receptors were gathered from a female donor with ankylosing spondylitis or in good health (not recorded which).

This clonotype occurred many times. The chain recombines TRBV7-2 with TRBJ2-7, with 14 bases fitting TRBD2. V was clipped by 5 bases and J by 6 bases; unmatched bases: 6. This CDR3 is 15 amino acids long. Germline loops: CDR1 SGHTA, CDR2 FQGNSA. The chain's CDR3 is CASSLGGLAGVEQYF. The CDR3 DNA follows: TGTGCCAGCAGCCTCGGGGGACTAGCGGGAGTCGAGCAGTACTTC.

This clonotype was picked up many times. The CDR3 loop reads CASSSSPGQGANTGELFF. The CDR3 DNA sequence: TGTGCCAGCAGTTCTTCCCCGGGACAGGGGGCTAACACCGGGGAGCTGTTTTTT. V gene TRBV28 combines with J gene TRBJ2-2; TRBD1 aligns across 12 bases. Losses at the gene ends were 4 bases for V and 2 bases for J; bases not matched to a gene: 8. Germline assignment: CDR1 MDHEN and CDR2 SYDVKM. This CDR3 region has 18 residues.

This clonotype was observed many times. CDR3 nucleotide sequence: TGTGCCAGCAGTCTCCAGACTAGCAGATACAATGAGCAGTTCTTC. It specifies CASSLQTSRYNEQFF. This chain connects TRBV28 to TRBJ2-1; 7 bases are shared with TRBD2. Trimming at V came to 5 bases and at J to 4 bases, leaving 8 bases not matched to a gene. The V gene's germline CDR1 is MDHEN and CDR2 SYDVKM. The CDR3 is 15 amino acids.

A word on this clonotype: A much larger clone lies one base from this, so it may be a read error. CDR3 in amino acids: CSANAERISYSYTF. DNA of the CDR3: TGCAGTGCTAACGCCGAAAGGATTTCCTATAGCTACACCTTC. V gene TRBV20-1 combines with J gene TRBJ1-2; D call uncertain. CDR1 DFQATT and CDR2 SNEGSKA come from the germline V gene (reference sequence). The CDR3 length is 14 residues.

On this clonotype: This may arise from a read error, as a much more abundant clone is one base away. The rearrangement uses TRBV7-9 and TRBJ1-5; perhaps TRBD1 as D (6 bases). The CDR3 loop spans 15 amino acids. Germline CDR1 reads SEHNR; CDR2 reads FQNEAQ (reference sequence). In DNA form, the CDR3 reads TGTGTCAGCAGCTTAGGGGGACGGCCTAATCAGCCCCAGCATTTT. This sequence encodes CVSSLGGRPNQPQHF.

Points on this clonotype: One base away lies a much larger clone, so this may be a sequencing read error. The chain couples TRBV20-1 to TRBJ2-5, with 11 bases matching TRBD2. The germline CDR1 and CDR2 sequences are DFQATT and SNEGSKA (reference sequence). The CDR3 has 15 residues. CDR3 DNA: TGCAGTGCGACACTAGCGGGAGTAAGCACAGAGGCCCAGTACTTC. Translating gives CSATLAGVSTEAQYF.

CDR3 loop: CATSDHGQGGDTQYF. The CDR3 coding sequence is TGTGCCACCAGTGACCACGGACAGGGGGGAGATACGCAGTATTTT. This rearrangement joins TRBV24-1 to TRBJ2-3; 10 bases are a match to TRBD1. Germline loops: CDR1 KGHDR, CDR2 SFDVKD. This CDR3 is 15 amino acids long. V was pared by 4 bases and J by 5 bases, with 5 bases of the junction left unmatched.

This clonotype was seen at least ten times. The V and J genes are TRBV2 and TRBJ1-6, with TRBD1 matching 8 bases. J was trimmed by 6 bases and V by 6 bases; bases with no gene match: 4. The CDR3 consists of 14 residues. Germline loops: CDR1 SNHLY, CDR2 FYNNEI. This chain's CDR3 is CASSEQGVNSPLHF. CDR3 coding DNA: TGTGCCAGCAGCGAACAGGGGGTTAATTCACCCCTCCACTTT.

This clonotype was seen ten or more times. The CDR3 nucleotides read TGTGCCAGCAGCCACACTAGCAGCCACGAGCAGTACTTC. Its protein product is CASSHTSSHEQYF. The chain combines TRBV27 with TRBJ2-7, with D perhaps TRBD2 (6 bases). V was trimmed by 6 bases and J by 5 bases, leaving 14 bases between them. CDR3 length equals 13 residues. Per germline, CDR1 MNHEY and CDR2 SMNVEV (reference sequence).

The table lists this clonotype with a few counts. This chain connects TRBV5-1 to TRBJ2-2, with D uncertain. Germline CDR1 and CDR2: SGHRS and YFSETQ. The CDR3 length is 18 residues. V shed 1 base and J shed 5 bases, with 21 bases lying between them. CDR3 DNA: TGCGCCAGCAGCTTGCGACCGCCGGCACGGACGAGAACCGGGGAGCTGTTTTTT. The encoded protein is CASSLRPPARTRTGELFF.

This clonotype was seen more than once but under ten times. The rearrangement joins TRBV28 to TRBJ1-2, with D possibly TRBD1 on 5 matching bases. The germline CDR1 and CDR2 sequences are MDHEN and SYDVKM. V shed 3 bases and J shed 3 bases, with 11 bases lying between them. The CDR3 has 14 amino acids. The DNA for the CDR3 is TGTGCCAGCAGTTTTAGGGTCAGGGACTATGGCTACACCTTC. This sequence encodes CASSFRVRDYGYTF.

This clonotype was detected many times. The chain is built from TRBV12-3 or TRBV12-4 and TRBJ1-2; the match to TRBD1 covers 7 bases. This CDR3 comprises 13 residues. Germline trimming cut 6 bases from V and 5 bases from J; bases unmatched to any gene: 6. CDR3 DNA: TGTGCCAGCAGGAGTACAGGGGTGTATGGCTACACCTTC. This encodes CASRSTGVYGYTF.

This clonotype has ten or more counts. The chain carries TRBV5-1 and TRBJ2-7; no definite D call. The germline V and J ends were trimmed by 3 bases and 3 bases, with 10 bases remaining between them. This CDR3 has 13 residues. Germline CDR1 SGHRS, CDR2 YFSETQ. The CDR3 region is CASSWVGFYEQYF. CDR3 coding DNA: TGCGCCAGCAGCTGGGTGGGGTTCTACGAGCAGTACTTC.

This clonotype was detected ten times or more. The V gene is TRBV20-1, the J gene TRBJ2-3, with a tentative D call TRBD1 (5 bases). V lost 5 bases to trimming and J lost 0 bases, with 9 bases between them. There are 13 residues in the CDR3. The germline V gene has CDR1 DFQATT and CDR2 SNEGSKA (reference sequence). CDR3 sequence: CSAPGASTDTQYF. Here the CDR3 DNA reads TGCAGTGCTCCTGGGGCTAGCACAGATACGCAGTATTTT.

Concerning this clonotype: This may come from a read error, since a much larger clone is one base off. This chain uses TRBV28 with TRBJ1-2; maybe TRBD1 (6 bases). This CDR3 region has 15 residues. Germline loops: CDR1 MDHEN, CDR2 SYDVKM. V shed 4 bases and J shed 8 bases, with 20 bases lying between them. CDR3 nucleotides: TGTGCCAGCAGTTCCCGGGTCAGGGGAATTCGCGGCTACACCTTC. Protein product: CASSSRVRGIRGYTF.

This clonotype was counted at least ten times. The chain joins TRBV12-3 or TRBV12-4 to TRBJ2-4; D tentatively fits TRBD1 or TRBD2 (5 bases each). The CDR3 runs to 16 residues. V lost 4 bases and J 3 bases, leaving 16 bases between the germline ends. The CDR3 DNA reads TGTGCCAGCAGTTCAGTGGGGACCCGGAGCAAAAACATTCAGTACTTC. It yields the protein CASSSVGTRSKNIQYF.

With regard to this clonotype: The junction departs from the called germline gene at one end, perhaps through a read error. The V and J genes are TRBV9 and TRBJ2-1, with D hard to call. This CDR3 has 12 amino acids. Germline CDR1 and CDR2: SGDLS and YYNGEE. CDR3 sequence reads: CASSVRNNGQFF. The CDR3, as DNA: TGTGCCAGCAGCGTGAGGAACAATGGGCAGTTCTTC.

On this clonotype itself: A read error may produce the germline difference seen at one junction end. J is TRBJ1-1 and V is TRBV4-3, with a tentative D call TRBD1 (6 bases). CDR1 is LGHNA and CDR2 is YSLEER in the germline V gene. This CDR3 has 14 residues. Here the CDR3 DNA reads TGCGCCAACAGCCGCGGGACATCCAACACTGAAGCTTTCTTT. It translates to CANSRGTSNTEAFF.

This clonotype was detected many times. The chain carries TRBV24-1 and TRBJ2-2, with TRBD1 matching over 8 bases. V trimming: 7 bases; J trimming: 0 bases; junction bases outside the gene matches: 9. From germline, CDR1 is KGHDR and CDR2 SFDVKD. This CDR3 spans 17 amino acids. The CDR3: CATSSPGQGANTGELFF. The CDR3 DNA reads TGTGCCACCAGCTCCCCCGGACAGGGCGCGAACACCGGGGAGCTGTTTTTT.

This clonotype was seen at least ten times. The chain links TRBV6-2 or TRBV6-3 to TRBJ2-2, with TRBD1 matching 7 bases. CDR1 is MNHEY, CDR2 SVGEGT, per germline. With V trimmed by 7 bases and J by 1 base, 6 bases remained unmatched. This CDR3 has 15 amino acids. DNA of the CDR3: TGTGCCAGCACTAGGGACAGAAGGAACACCGGGGAGCTGTTTTTT. This codes for CASTRDRRNTGELFF.

As for this clonotype: This may arise from a read error, as a much more abundant clone is one base away. The chain employs TRBV10-3 and TRBJ2-3, with 9 bases fitting TRBD1. The CDR3 has 16 amino acids. Germline lookup yields CDR1 ENHRY and CDR2 SYGVKD. CDR3 residues: CAISTLQGATTDAQYF. The CDR3 DNA reads TGTGCCATCAGTACGCTACAGGGGGCCACGACAGATGCGCAGTATTTT.

J is TRBJ2-2 and V is TRBV7-9, with TRBD2 matching 9 bases. This CDR3 has 15 residues. Germline CDR1 SEHNR, CDR2 FQNEAQ (reference sequence). V lost 2 bases, J lost 8 bases, and 6 bases stayed unmatched. CDR3 DNA sequence: TGTGCCAGCAGCTTACACAGCGGGGGGCTTGGGGAGCTGTTTTTT. Amino acid sequence: CASSLHSGGLGELFF.

This clonotype was counted ten times or more. CDR3 amino acids: CASSDSKAGPTDTQYF. Here the CDR3 DNA reads TGTGCCAGCAGTGACTCGAAGGCGGGGCCCACAGATACGCAGTATTTT. J is TRBJ2-3 and V is TRBV6-4; tentative D call: TRBD2 (6 bases). CDR3 length equals 16 residues. Trimming shortened V by 0 bases and J by 2 bases, and 12 bases separated the two germline ends. Germline assignment: CDR1 MRHNA and CDR2 SNTAGT.

This clonotype was detected ten times or more. This chain joins TRBV10-3 and TRBJ2-4, with 11 bases identical to TRBD1. The length of the CDR3 is 17 residues. The trim removed 6 bases at V and 9 bases at J, leaving 16 bases unmatched. CDR1 and CDR2 from the germline V gene are ENHRY and SYGVKD. As DNA, the CDR3 is TGTGCCATCAGAAATCCGGGACAGGGGGGCGACAGGCCCATTCAGTACTTC. It is translated as CAIRNPGQGGDRPIQYF.

Ten or more counts support this clonotype. CDR3 region: CSAYAGPGSPLHF. In DNA, the CDR3 is TGCAGCGCTTATGCAGGGCCTGGGTCACCCCTCCACTTT. The J gene is TRBJ1-6, the V gene TRBV29-1, with D possibly being TRBD1 (5 bases). Deletions cut 7 bases from V and 10 bases from J, with 17 bases between. The CDR3 sequence is 13 residues long. In germline, CDR1 is SQVTM, CDR2 ANQGSEA.

This clonotype came up once. A read error may be the cause here, since a much bigger clone is one base away. The genes are TRBV12-3 or TRBV12-4 and TRBJ1-5, with no clear D. This CDR3 has 12 amino acids. Trimming took off 10 bases at V and 4 bases at J, with 11 bases between the two ends. CDR3 nucleotide sequence: TGTGCCAACAGACTAATGAATCAGCCCCAGCATTTT. Protein sequence: CANRLMNQPQHF.

The chain has TRBV6-1 and TRBJ2-1, with D tentatively TRBD1 (6 bases). V shed 10 bases and J shed 0 bases, with 16 bases lying between them. The length of the CDR3 is 15 residues. Germline V lookup: CDR1 MNHNS, CDR2 SASEGT. CDR3 residues: CATKAARGSYNEQFF. The CDR3 nucleotides are TGTGCCACCAAGGCTGCCAGGGGCTCCTACAATGAGCAGTTCTTC.

Many counts were recorded for this clonotype. This rearrangement joins TRBV5-6 to TRBJ2-3, with TRBD2 identical over 8 bases. Looked up from germline, CDR1 is SGHDT and CDR2 is YYEEEE. The CDR3 spans 14 residues. With 5 bases clipped from V and 6 bases from J, the junction kept 8 bases outside the gene matches. As DNA, the CDR3 is TGTGCCAGCAGTTCCACAGCGGGAGCTGATACGCAGTATTTT. It codes for CASSSTAGADTQYF.

As for this clonotype: A read error may be the cause here, since a much bigger clone is one base away. V usage is TRBV29-1 and J usage is TRBJ1-1; D call uncertain. V lost 3 bases, J lost 1 base, and 9 bases lay in between. Germline V gives CDR1 SQVTM, CDR2 ANQGSEA. The CDR3 sequence is 13 residues long. The CDR3, as DNA: TGCAGCGTTGATCTGACATCGAACACTGAAGCTTTCTTT. Translating it yields CSVDLTSNTEAFF.